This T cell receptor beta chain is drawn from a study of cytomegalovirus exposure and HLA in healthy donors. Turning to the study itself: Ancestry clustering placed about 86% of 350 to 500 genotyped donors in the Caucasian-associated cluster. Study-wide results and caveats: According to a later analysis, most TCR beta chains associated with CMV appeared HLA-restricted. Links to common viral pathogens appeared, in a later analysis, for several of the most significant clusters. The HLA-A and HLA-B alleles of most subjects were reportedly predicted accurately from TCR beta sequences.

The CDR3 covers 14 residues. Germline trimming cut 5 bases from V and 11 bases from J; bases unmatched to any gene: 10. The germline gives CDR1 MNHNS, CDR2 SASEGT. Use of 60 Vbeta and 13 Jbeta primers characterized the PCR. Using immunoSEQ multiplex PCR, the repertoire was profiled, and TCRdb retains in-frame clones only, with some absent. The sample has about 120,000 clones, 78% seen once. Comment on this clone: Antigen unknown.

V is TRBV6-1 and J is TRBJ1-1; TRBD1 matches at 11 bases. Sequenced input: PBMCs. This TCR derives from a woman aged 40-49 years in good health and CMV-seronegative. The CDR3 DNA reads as TGTGCCAGCAGTAATACCGGGACAGGGGGAAGGGCTTTCTTT. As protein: CASSNTGTGGRAFF.